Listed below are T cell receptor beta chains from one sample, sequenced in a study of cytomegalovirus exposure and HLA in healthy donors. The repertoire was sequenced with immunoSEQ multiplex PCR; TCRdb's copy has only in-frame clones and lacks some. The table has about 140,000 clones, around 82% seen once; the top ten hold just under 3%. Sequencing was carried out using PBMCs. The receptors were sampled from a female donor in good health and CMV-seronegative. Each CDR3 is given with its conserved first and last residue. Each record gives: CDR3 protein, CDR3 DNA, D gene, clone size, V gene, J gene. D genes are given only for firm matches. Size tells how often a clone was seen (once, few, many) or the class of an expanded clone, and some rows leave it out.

cdr3_aa: CASSLTGTGGREKLFF
cdr3_nt: TGTGCCAGCAGTCTCACTGGGACAGGGGGCCGGGAAAAACTGTTTTTT
d_call: TRBD1
clone_size: NA
v_call: TRBV5-4
j_call: TRBJ1-4

cdr3_aa: CASSQGQGFGRANVLTF
cdr3_nt: TGTGCCAGCAGCCAAGGCCAGGGTTTCGGAAGGGCCAACGTCCTGACTTTC
d_call: NA
clone_size: few
v_call: TRBV4-2
j_call: TRBJ2-6

cdr3_aa: CASSPPEARGNTIYF
cdr3_nt: TGCGCCAGCAGCCCTCCGGAGGCTCGGGGAAACACCATATATTTT
d_call: NA
clone_size: NA
v_call: TRBV4-1
j_call: TRBJ1-3

cdr3_aa: CASSPTKRQNPLRGYTF
cdr3_nt: TGTGCCAGCAGCCCCACTAAGAGACAGAACCCCCTTCGTGGCTACACCTTC
d_call: NA
clone_size: NA
v_call: TRBV5-8
j_call: TRBJ1-2

cdr3_aa: CASNTGGGQPQHF
cdr3_nt: TGTGCCAGCAATACGGGGGGCGGGCAGCCCCAGCATTTT
d_call: NA
clone_size: NA
v_call: TRBV28
j_call: TRBJ1-5

cdr3_aa: CASRPGQLNTEAFF
cdr3_nt: TGTGCCAGCAGGCCCGGACAGCTGAACACTGAAGCTTTCTTT
d_call: NA
clone_size: NA
v_call: TRBV6-1
j_call: TRBJ1-1

cdr3_aa: CASSSRDRANNEQYF
cdr3_nt: TGTGCCAGCAGCTCCCGGGACAGGGCTAATAACGAGCAGTACTTC
d_call: NA
clone_size: NA
v_call: TRBV21-1
j_call: TRBJ2-7

cdr3_aa: CASSGMGLAGGATYNEQFF
cdr3_nt: TGTGCCAGCAGTGGGATGGGACTAGCGGGAGGCGCCACCTACAATGAGCAGTTCTTC
d_call: TRBD2
clone_size: few
v_call: TRBV6-1
j_call: TRBJ2-1

cdr3_aa: CASSLATRVRETQYF
cdr3_nt: TGCGCCAGCAGCTTGGCTACCAGGGTTCGAGAGACCCAGTACTTC
d_call: NA
clone_size: NA
v_call: TRBV5-1
j_call: TRBJ2-5

cdr3_aa: CASSQVATNTEAFF
cdr3_nt: TGCGCCAGCAGCCAAGTAGCCACGAACACTGAAGCTTTCTTT
d_call: NA
clone_size: NA
v_call: TRBV4-1
j_call: TRBJ1-1

cdr3_aa: CASSPGTGFHEQYF
cdr3_nt: TGTGCCAGCAGTCCCGGGACAGGGTTCCACGAGCAGTACTTC
d_call: TRBD1
clone_size: NA
v_call: TRBV7-6
j_call: TRBJ2-7

cdr3_aa: CASSLTGVRTQYF
cdr3_nt: TGTGCCAGCAGCCTTACAGGGGTTCGGACCCAGTACTTC
d_call: TRBD1
clone_size: NA
v_call: TRBV13
j_call: TRBJ2-5

cdr3_aa: CATRRGQDNEKLFF
cdr3_nt: TGTGCCACCAGAAGGGGGCAGGATAATGAAAAACTGTTTTTT
d_call: TRBD1
clone_size: NA
v_call: TRBV27
j_call: TRBJ1-4

cdr3_aa: CASSQDRGGQPQHF
cdr3_nt: TGTGCCAGCAGTCAGGACAGGGGTGGGCAGCCCCAGCATTTT
d_call: TRBD1
clone_size: NA
v_call: TRBV6-6
j_call: TRBJ1-5

cdr3_aa: CASSPRPDSGEQYF
cdr3_nt: TGTGCCAGCAGTCCTAGACCCGATTCTGGCGAGCAGTACTTC
d_call: NA
clone_size: NA
v_call: TRBV2
j_call: TRBJ2-7

cdr3_aa: CASQPTRDWNQPQHF
cdr3_nt: TGTGCCAGCCAGCCTACCCGGGACTGGAATCAGCCCCAGCATTTT
d_call: NA
clone_size: NA
v_call: TRBV19
j_call: TRBJ1-5